The rows below give T cell receptor beta chains drawn from one sample of a study of CD8 T cells in ankylosing spondylitis. TCRdb re-called the 5' RACE reads through MiXCR, storing one row per CDR3 protein. The sample yields some 840,000 distinct CDR3 sequences, around 11% seen once. Input material: blood, either unsorted or a sorted T cell fraction (not recorded which). The receptors originated from a male donor with ankylosing spondylitis. Each CDR3 is given with its conserved first and last residue. A D gene is named only where the DNA matches it firmly. For some rows the clone size is stated as once, few or many, or as a class when expanded; others skip it.

abundance,len,j_gene,v_gene,d_gene,CDR3aa,CDR3nt
few,14,TRBJ2-2,TRBV20-1,.,CSASGSFKGGELFF,TGCAGTGCTAGTGGTTCCTTTAAGGGCGGGGAGCTGTTTTTT
few,14,TRBJ2-1,TRBV7-3,TRBD2,CASSLGTTSNEQFF,TGTGCCAGCAGCTTAGGGACTACCTCCAATGAGCAGTTCTTC
.,13,TRBJ1-1,TRBV12-3/TRBV12-4,.,CASSGYMNTEAFF,TGTGCCAGCTCGGGATACATGAACACTGAAGCTTTCTTT
.,14,TRBJ2-1,TRBV9,TRBD2,CASSLRLAKDEQFF,TGTGCCAGCAGCCTCCGACTAGCGAAGGATGAGCAGTTCTTC
.,14,TRBJ1-5,TRBV2,TRBD1,CASSDTGGFQPQHF,TGTGCCAGCAGTGATACAGGGGGCTTTCAGCCCCAGCATTTT
.,15,TRBJ2-7,TRBV5-1,.,CASSLLGNPSYEQYF,TGCGCCAGCAGCTTGTTGGGGAACCCCTCCTACGAGCAGTACTTC
.,17,TRBJ2-1,TRBV7-9,.,CASSRYRGGSTYNEQFF,TGTGCCAGCAGCCGGTACCGAGGGGGTTCTACATACAATGAGCAGTTCTTC
.,15,TRBJ2-3,TRBV9,.,CASSVVKGYTDTQYF,TGTGCCAGCAGCGTAGTGAAGGGTTACACAGATACGCAGTATTTT
many,13,TRBJ2-4,TRBV5-1,.,CASSRGTALIQYF,TGCGCCAGCAGCCGCGGGACAGCCCTGATTCAGTACTTC
.,12,TRBJ2-3,TRBV6-5,.,CASSSSGYTQYF,TGTGCCAGCAGTTCATCAGGATATACGCAGTATTTT
.,15,TRBJ1-4,TRBV20-1,.,CSARDLSGPTEKLFF,TGCAGTGCTAGAGATCTCTCGGGGCCCACAGAAAAACTGTTTTTT
many,14,TRBJ1-5,TRBV12-3/TRBV12-4,.,CASSVFNSNQPQHF,TGTGCCAGCAGCGTTTTCAATAGCAATCAGCCCCAGCATTTT
few,16,TRBJ2-1,TRBV18,.,CASSMAGVPSYNEQFF,TGTGCCAGCTCAATGGCAGGGGTTCCCTCCTACAATGAGCAGTTCTTC
.,17,TRBJ2-2,TRBV18,TRBD1,CASSPSSGQGYTGELFF,TGTGCCAGCTCACCTTCCTCCGGACAGGGGTACACCGGGGAGCTGTTTTTT
.,16,TRBJ2-1,TRBV24-1,TRBD1,CATSGTGARSYNEQFF,TGTGCCACCAGTGGTACAGGGGCCCGCTCCTACAATGAGCAGTTCTTC
many,11,TRBJ2-1,TRBV29-1,.,CSFGVNNEQFF,TGCAGCTTTGGAGTCAACAATGAGCAGTTCTTC
many,12,TRBJ2-7,TRBV20-1,.,CSARHTSYEQYF,TGCAGTGCTAGACACACCTCCTACGAGCAGTACTTC
.,14,TRBJ2-3,TRBV5-5,.,CASSPDPVTDTQYF,TGTGCCAGCAGCCCTGACCCCGTCACAGATACGCAGTATTTT
few,14,TRBJ2-5,TRBV29-1,TRBD2,CSVDMTAGQETQYF,TGCAGCGTTGATATGACAGCGGGACAAGAGACCCAGTACTTC
.,15,TRBJ2-6,TRBV20-1,.,CSARGPRVGANVLTF,TGCAGTGCTAGAGGTCCGAGGGTTGGGGCCAACGTCCTGACTTTC
many,12,TRBJ1-1,TRBV29-1,.,CSATDTLPEAFF,TGCAGCGCCACGGACACACTCCCTGAAGCTTTCTTT
.,16,TRBJ2-1,TRBV18,TRBD1,CASSPARQGYYNEQFF,TGTGCCAGCTCACCGGCCCGACAGGGCTACTACAATGAGCAGTTCTTC
few,13,TRBJ2-3,TRBV7-3,.,CASSLRNSDTQYF,TGTGCCAGCAGCTTAAGGAACTCAGATACGCAGTATTTT
many,12,TRBJ2-5,TRBV7-2,.,CASSLSRETQYF,TGTGCCAGCAGCTTATCAAGGGAGACCCAGTACTTC
.,15,TRBJ2-7,TRBV24-1,.,CATSVNEGGDEVEYF,TGTGCCACCAGTGTGAATGAAGGCGGAGATGAAGTGGAGTACTTC
.,15,TRBJ1-5,TRBV6-5,.,CASSYVGYSNQPQHF,TGTGCCAGCAGTTACGTAGGGTATAGCAATCAGCCCCAGCATTTT
.,13,TRBJ2-3,TRBV24-1,TRBD1,CATSERQGYPRYF,TGTGCCACCAGTGAACGACAGGGGTACCCCCGGTATTTT
.,13,TRBJ1-2,TRBV7-3,.,CASSPDAGDGYTF,TGTGCCAGCAGCCCCGATGCGGGGGACGGCTACACCTTC
many,14,TRBJ2-5,TRBV20-1,.,CSARDFRVRETQYF,TGCAGTGCTAGGGACTTCCGTGTAAGGGAGACCCAGTACTTC
many,15,TRBJ1-1,TRBV6-1,.,CASSRGGTINTEAFF,TGTGCCAGCAGCCGAGGCGGGACAATAAACACTGAAGCTTTCTTT
few,14,TRBJ1-4,TRBV7-2,TRBD1,CASSSQGANEKLFF,TGTGCCAGCAGCTCACAGGGGGCGAATGAAAAACTGTTTTTT
.,14,TRBJ2-7,TRBV7-8,.,CASSTTGHPYEQYF,TGTGCCAGCAGCACTACCGGACACCCTTACGAGCAGTACTTC
many,11,TRBJ2-7,TRBV10-3,.,CAIRQGDEQYF,TGTGCCATCAGGCAGGGTGACGAGCAGTACTTC
few,16,TRBJ1-4,TRBV27,.,CASRLRPFGRDEKLFF,TGTGCCAGCAGATTGCGCCCCTTTGGCAGGGATGAAAAACTGTTTTTT
.,15,TRBJ1-5,TRBV27,TRBD1,CASSAGTGVDRPQHF,TGTGCCAGCAGTGCCGGGACAGGAGTAGATCGCCCCCAGCATTTT
.,15,TRBJ2-1,TRBV10-2,.,CATTGRSRTYNEQFF,TGCGCCACCACCGGGCGTAGCCGGACCTACAATGAGCAGTTCTTC
few,16,TRBJ1-5,TRBV6-2/TRBV6-3,.,CASSLGPRDSNQPQHF,TGTGCCAGCAGTTTGGGACCCAGGGATAGCAATCAGCCCCAGCATTTT
few,14,TRBJ1-2,TRBV4-3,.,CASSQTPSNYGYTF,TGCGCCAGCAGCCAAACTCCTTCAAACTATGGCTACACCTTC
.,15,TRBJ1-4,TRBV5-1,TRBD1,CASSHLTGEHEKLFF,TGCGCCAGCAGCCACCTGACAGGGGAACATGAAAAACTGTTTTTT
.,16,TRBJ1-5,TRBV6-2/TRBV6-3,.,CASSYLAAGRGQPQHF,TGTGCCAGCAGTTATCTCGCCGCGGGGAGGGGTCAGCCCCAGCATTTT
few,14,TRBJ2-3,TRBV20-1,.,CSARGQSSADTQYF,TGCAGTGCTAGAGGGCAGAGCTCAGCGGATACGCAGTATTTT
.,16,TRBJ2-1,TRBV14,.,CASSQVKGISYNEQFF,TGTGCCAGCAGCCAAGTTAAGGGTATCTCCTACAATGAGCAGTTCTTC
many,12,TRBJ1-4,TRBV29-1,TRBD1,CTVGQPNEKLFF,TGCACCGTGGGACAGCCTAATGAAAAACTGTTTTTT
.,12,TRBJ1-1,TRBV4-2,.,CVSSQGGFEAFF,TGTGTCAGCAGCCAAGGGGGGTTTGAAGCTTTCTTT
many,13,TRBJ2-5,TRBV10-3,.,CAISGTNQETQYF,TGTGCCATCAGCGGGACCAACCAAGAGACCCAGTACTTC
.,12,TRBJ2-3,TRBV7-2,.,CASSPPIRTQYF,TGTGCCAGCAGCCCCCCAATAAGAACGCAGTATTTT
.,12,TRBJ2-5,TRBV20-1,.,CSAVGHQETQYF,TGCAGTGCCGTGGGACACCAAGAGACCCAGTACTTC
few,18,TRBJ2-3,TRBV19,TRBD2,CASSKRKELAAFKGTQYF,TGTGCCAGTAGTAAAAGGAAGGAACTAGCGGCCTTCAAGGGTACGCAGTATTTT
few,14,TRBJ2-7,TRBV6-1,TRBD1,CASSASQGSYEQYF,TGTGCCAGCAGCGCATCACAGGGGAGCTACGAGCAGTACTTC
.,15,TRBJ2-3,TRBV20-1,TRBD2,CSALLAEASTDTQYF,TGCAGTGCTCTACTAGCGGAAGCTAGCACAGATACGCAGTATTTT
many,15,TRBJ2-7,TRBV20-1,TRBD1,CSARALGTDHYEQYF,TGCAGTGCTAGAGCCCTCGGGACAGACCACTACGAGCAGTACTTC
many,14,TRBJ2-3,TRBV12-3/TRBV12-4,.,CASSDSPSTDTQYF,TGTGCCAGCAGCGACAGCCCTAGCACAGATACGCAGTATTTT